This T cell receptor beta chain was recovered during a study of Graves' ophthalmopathy and Graves' hyperthyroidism. Amplifying from RNA transcripts, the study obtained TCR beta CDR3 regions. The workflow started with a first-round RT-PCR run with HTBI primers and then moved on to a second-round multiplex PCR. From the multiplex PCR reads, TCRdb called clonotypes with MiXCR, one entry per CDR3 protein. The table shows hundreds of thousands of distinct CDR3 sequences, with around 40% occurring only once. Germline-derived CDR1 and CDR2 are SGHAT and FQNNGV. The junction had 6 bases not matched to a gene; V was cut back by 1 base and J by 3 bases. This CDR3 comprises 16 residues. Findings of the study overall: In blood, most expanded thyroid clonotypes above 0.001 frequency were also detected.

Regarding this clonotype: Its specificity is not known.

This TCR derives from an adult man with Graves' ophthalmopathy. The chain recombines TRBV11-2 with TRBJ2-7; TRBD2 aligns across 10 bases. The sample consisted of peripheral blood. Written as DNA, the CDR3 is TGTGCCAGCAGCTTAGCGGCTAGCGGGGGATACTACGAGCAGTACTTC. Its translation is CASSLAASGGYYEQYF.